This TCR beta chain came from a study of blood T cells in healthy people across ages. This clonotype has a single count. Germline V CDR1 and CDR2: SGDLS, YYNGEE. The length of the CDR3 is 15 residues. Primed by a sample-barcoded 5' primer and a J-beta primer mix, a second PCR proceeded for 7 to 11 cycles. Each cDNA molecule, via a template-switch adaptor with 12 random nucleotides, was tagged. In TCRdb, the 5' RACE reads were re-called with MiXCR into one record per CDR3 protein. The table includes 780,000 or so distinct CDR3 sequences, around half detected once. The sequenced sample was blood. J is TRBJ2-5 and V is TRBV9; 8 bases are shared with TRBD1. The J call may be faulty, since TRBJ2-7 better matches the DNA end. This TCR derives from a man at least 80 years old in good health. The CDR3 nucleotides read TGTGCCAGCAGCACCCAGGGACAGGCCCCCTACGAGCAGTACTTC. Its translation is CASSTQGQAPYEQYF.